The T cell receptor beta chain under discussion was sequenced for a study of T cells in Graves' hyperthyroidism and ophthalmopathy. Diagnoses were established using clinical symptoms, serum thyroxine and TRAb, thyroid ultrasound and orbital computed tomography. TCR beta CDR3 region amplification was performed from RNA transcripts. First-round RT-PCR with HTBI primers amplified the TCR CDR3 region. A single record per CDR3 protein comes from TCRdb applying MiXCR to the multiplex PCR reads. Seen here are about 130,000 distinct CDR3 sequences, more than 20% observed once, and the top ten hold 65% to 80%. This clonotype was counted at least ten times. The germline V gene has CDR1 SEHNR and CDR2 FQNEAQ (reference sequence). The CDR3 is 15 amino acids. Trimming pared 1 base from V and 1 base from J, leaving 9 bases between.

This clonotype was sampled from a woman aged 45-60 years with Graves' hyperthyroidism that later progressed to Graves' ophthalmopathy. Sequencing used blood. This rearrangement joins TRBV7-9 to TRBJ2-3, with D perhaps being TRBD1 or TRBD2 (6 bases each). Here the CDR3 reads CASSLGGAGTDTQYF. The DNA of the CDR3 is TGTGCCAGCAGCTTAGGGGGGGCTGGCACAGATACGCAGTATTTT.